This is a list of T cell receptor beta chains from one sample in a study of T cells in Graves' hyperthyroidism and ophthalmopathy. One entry per CDR3 protein results from TCRdb running MiXCR on the multiplex PCR reads. The table includes around 450,000 distinct CDR3 sequences, approximately 15% detected once. Sequences were obtained from blood. These receptor sequences come from a woman aged 18-35 years with Graves' hyperthyroidism. The CDR3 runs from the conserved cysteine through the conserved F or W. D genes are given only for firm matches. Clone size is given for some rows only: seen once, a few or many times, or a class if the clone is expanded.

>TRBJ1-6|few|.|TRBV20-1
CSARTSGRPNNSPLHF
TGCAGTGCTAGAACGTCGGGCAGGCCCAATAATTCACCCCTCCACTTT
>TRBJ2-5|many|.|TRBV12-3/TRBV12-4
CASSFVRGETQYF
TGTGCCAGCAGTTTCGTTAGGGGGGAGACCCAGTACTTC
>TRBJ2-3|many|.|TRBV12-3/TRBV12-4
CASSFGLLEAQYF
TGTGCCAGCAGTTTTGGACTCCTAGAAGCGCAGTATTTT
>TRBJ2-2|few|.|TRBV4-3
CASSQDVGGETGELFF
TGCGCCAGCAGCCAAGATGTTGGCGGGGAAACCGGGGAGCTGTTTTTT
>TRBJ1-5|many|.|TRBV7-2
CASSIQGKGQPQHF
TGTGCCAGCAGCATACAGGGAAAGGGTCAGCCCCAGCATTTT
>TRBJ1-5|.|.|TRBV6-1
CATGDGSYQPQHF
TGTGCCACAGGGGATGGGAGCTATCAGCCCCAGCATTTT
>TRBJ2-1|many|TRBD2|TRBV7-9
CASSLGLAAYNEQFF
TGTGCCAGCAGCTTGGGACTAGCGGCGTACAATGAGCAGTTCTTC
>TRBJ2-5|many|.|TRBV11-1
CASSWTTRDQETQYF
TGTGCCAGCAGCTGGACCACAAGGGATCAAGAGACCCAGTACTTC
>TRBJ2-3|many|TRBD2|TRBV20-1
CSAGGGARGSTDTQYF
TGCAGTGCAGGCGGAGGGGCGCGGGGGAGCACAGATACGCAGTATTTT
>TRBJ2-3|.|.|TRBV3-1
CASSQEGRDTQYF
TGTGCCAGCAGCCAAGAGGGCAGAGATACGCAGTATTTT
>TRBJ2-7|.|.|TRBV7-9
CASSLAKGREQYF
TGTGCCAGCAGCTTAGCGAAGGGAAGGGAGCAGTACTTC
>TRBJ2-7|few|TRBD2|TRBV20-1
CSAVAGEAYEQYF
TGCAGTGCCGTAGCGGGAGAGGCGTACGAGCAGTACTTC
>TRBJ2-3|many|TRBD2|TRBV11-2
CASSLGRLAGVSTDTQYF
TGTGCCAGCAGCTTAGGGCGGCTAGCGGGAGTTAGCACAGATACGCAGTATTTT
>TRBJ2-3|.|TRBD2|TRBV20-1
CSARDFGGLAGGADTQYF
TGCAGTGCTAGAGATTTTGGGGGACTAGCGGGGGGCGCAGATACGCAGTATTTT
>TRBJ1-5|once|TRBD1|TRBV6-5
CASSSRGQALGRDSNQPQHF
TGTGCCAGCAGTTCGAGAGGACAGGCTTTGGGTCGGGATAGCAATCAGCCCCAGCATTTT
>TRBJ1-1|many|.|TRBV2
CASSVEGEAFF
TGTGCCAGCAGTGTAGAGGGAGAAGCTTTCTTT
>TRBJ2-5|.|TRBD1|TRBV10-3
CAISKSLTGGQYF
TGTGCCATCAGTAAGTCGCTGACAGGGGGACAGTACTTC
>TRBJ2-1|.|TRBD2|TRBV7-3
CASSLVGRTSGRSSYNEQFF
TGTGCCAGCAGCTTAGTCGGTAGGACTAGCGGGAGGAGCTCCTACAATGAGCAGTTCTTC
>TRBJ2-7|few|.|TRBV5-1
CASSLGVTGLSSYEQYF
TGCGCCAGCAGCTTGGGGGTCACGGGGCTAAGCTCCTACGAGCAGTACTTC
>TRBJ1-3|.|TRBD1|TRBV20-1
CSARAPGQGAMDTIYF
TGCAGTGCTAGGGCCCCGGGACAGGGGGCAATGGACACCATATATTTT
>TRBJ2-5|many|TRBD2|TRBV9
CASSVGTSGGQETQYF
TGTGCCAGCAGCGTAGGGACTAGCGGGGGGCAGGAGACCCAGTACTTC
>TRBJ2-5|.|TRBD2|TRBV11-2
CASSLNPGTSGGQTQYF
TGTGCCAGCAGCTTAAATCCCGGGACTAGCGGGGGACAGACCCAGTACTTC
>TRBJ1-2|many|.|TRBV5-1
CASKLGPASNYGYTF
TGCGCCAGCAAGCTTGGACCAGCGAGTAACTATGGCTACACCTTC
>TRBJ1-1|many|.|TRBV25-1
CASSDRRTENTEAFF
TGTGCCAGCAGTGACCGCCGGACAGAGAACACTGAAGCTTTCTTT
>TRBJ1-2|many|.|TRBV2
CARRTANYGYTF
TGTGCCAGACGGACGGCAAACTATGGCTACACCTTC
>TRBJ2-7|many|TRBD1|TRBV7-9
CASSSGTGTYEQYF
TGTGCCAGCAGTTCCGGGACAGGGACCTACGAGCAGTACTTC
>TRBJ2-5|.|TRBD2|TRBV20-1
CSALAGAGETQYF
TGCAGTGCTTTAGCGGGAGCGGGGGAGACCCAGTACTTC
>TRBJ1-2|.|.|TRBV6-5
CASSYRQGRFYGYTF
TGTGCCAGCAGTTACCGGCAGGGAAGGTTCTATGGCTACACCTTC
>TRBJ2-2|.|.|TRBV20-1
CSALPLLSFLTGELFF
TGCAGTGCTCTCCCCCTCCTGTCTTTTCTAACCGGGGAGCTGTTTTTT
>TRBJ2-7|few|TRBD2|TRBV12-3/TRBV12-4
CASSPRTSGSVEQYF
TGTGCCAGCAGTCCCCGGACTAGCGGGAGCGTAGAGCAGTACTTC
>TRBJ2-5|.|TRBD1|TRBV7-3
CTSSLGTGGQETQYF
TGTACCAGCAGCTTGGGGACAGGGGGACAAGAGACCCAGTACTTC
>TRBJ2-7|many|.|TRBV20-1
CSAPTGTLYEQYF
TGCAGTGCCCCGACTGGGACCTTGTACGAGCAGTACTTC
>TRBJ2-1|.|TRBD2|TRBV19
CASSASPLSSGGNEQFF
TGTGCCAGTAGTGCGTCCCCCCTGAGTAGCGGGGGCAATGAGCAGTTCTTC
>TRBJ1-2|.|.|TRBV7-2
CASSLSASYYGYTF
TGTGCCAGCAGCTTATCAGCCAGCTACTATGGCTACACCTTC
>TRBJ1-2|few|TRBD1|TRBV6-6
CASSYAGGGVYGYTF
TGTGCCAGCAGTTACGCAGGAGGGGGCGTCTATGGCTACACCTTC
>TRBJ1-1|many|.|TRBV29-1
CSAEARAPEAFF
TGCAGCGCCGAAGCCAGGGCCCCTGAAGCTTTCTTT
>TRBJ2-7|many|TRBD1|TRBV12-3/TRBV12-4
CASRRERGQGVLYEQYF
TGTGCCAGCAGACGCGAACGGGGACAGGGGGTGTTGTACGAGCAGTACTTC
>TRBJ1-1|many|.|TRBV15
CATSSGHKNTEAFF
TGTGCCACCAGCAGCGGACACAAGAACACTGAAGCTTTCTTT
>TRBJ1-5|.|TRBD1|TRBV19
CASSARQGASNQPQHF
TGTGCCAGTAGTGCGCGACAGGGGGCGAGCAATCAGCCCCAGCATTTT
>TRBJ2-7|few|.|TRBV18
CASSPPEPSEQYF
TGTGCCAGCTCACCACCGGAACCCTCCGAGCAGTACTTC
>TRBJ1-2|many|.|TRBV12-3/TRBV12-4
CASSLGRVIGGYTF
TGTGCCAGCAGCCTCGGGAGGGTTATCGGTGGCTACACCTTC
>TRBJ1-2|.|.|TRBV29-1
CSAEGSPRGYGYTF
TGCAGCGCCGAGGGGAGTCCGAGGGGCTATGGCTACACCTTC
>TRBJ2-5|.|.|TRBV10-3
CAIRKDSSQETQYF
TGTGCCATCAGGAAGGACAGTTCCCAAGAGACCCAGTACTTC
>TRBJ2-7|many|.|TRBV2
CASTPTTTHEQYF
TGTGCCAGCACGCCGACAACTACTCACGAGCAGTACTTC
>TRBJ2-7|.|.|TRBV29-1
CSVAGSRVEQYF
TGCAGCGTTGCGGGCAGCAGAGTCGAGCAGTACTTC
>TRBJ2-3|many|TRBD2|TRBV11-2
CASSLDRLAQDTQYF
TGTGCCAGCAGCTTAGATCGACTAGCACAAGATACGCAGTATTTT